This is a list of T cell receptor beta chains from one sample in a study of patients and donors after allogeneic stem cell transplantation. TCRdb re-derived calls from the RT-PCR reads in MiXCR, one entry per CDR3 protein. The repertoire holds about 960,000 distinct CDR3 sequences, with approximately 19% as singletons. Material: blood, either unsorted or a sorted T cell fraction (not recorded which). The receptor set was obtained from a human donor who was either an allogeneic HSCT recipient or a stem cell or donor lymphocyte infusion donor (not recorded which). It is not recorded whose cells these are; they may come from a transplant donor. Each CDR3 is given with its conserved first and last residue. Fields, in order: D gene, clone size, V gene, J gene, CDR3 protein, CDR3 DNA. D genes are given only for firm matches. Size values are once, few and many counts, or a class for expanded clones, and some rows have none.

D gene: .
clone size: .
V gene: TRBV5-1
J gene: TRBJ1-6
CDR3 protein: CASSLGPVDYNSPLHF
CDR3 DNA: TGCGCCAGCAGCTTGGGACCAGTCGACTATAATTCACCCCTCCACTTT

D gene: .
clone size: .
V gene: TRBV6-5
J gene: TRBJ1-1
CDR3 protein: CASSYSTLTLNTEAFF
CDR3 DNA: TGTGCCAGCAGTTACAGTACCCTTACCTTAAACACTGAAGCTTTCTTT

D gene: TRBD1
clone size: .
V gene: TRBV20-1
J gene: TRBJ1-1
CDR3 protein: CSARDTGENTEAFF
CDR3 DNA: TGCAGTGCTAGAGATACAGGGGAGAACACTGAAGCTTTCTTT

D gene: .
clone size: .
V gene: TRBV6-2/TRBV6-3
J gene: TRBJ2-7
CDR3 protein: CASSYGAAGLNYEQYF
CDR3 DNA: TGTGCCAGCAGTTACGGGGCTGCCGGTCTTAACTACGAGCAGTACTTC

D gene: .
clone size: few
V gene: TRBV6-2/TRBV6-3
J gene: TRBJ2-2
CDR3 protein: CASKKNGDPTGELFF
CDR3 DNA: TGTGCCAGCAAAAAAAACGGAGACCCCACCGGGGAGCTGTTTTTT

D gene: .
clone size: few
V gene: TRBV4-2
J gene: TRBJ2-4
CDR3 protein: CASSQDRAAKNIQYF
CDR3 DNA: TGTGCCAGCAGCCAAGACAGGGCGGCCAAAAACATTCAGTACTTC

D gene: TRBD1
clone size: .
V gene: TRBV7-3
J gene: TRBJ2-1
CDR3 protein: CASSFLGSRQGLNEQFF
CDR3 DNA: TGTGCCAGCAGCTTTCTGGGATCCAGACAGGGGTTGAATGAGCAGTTCTTC

D gene: .
clone size: .
V gene: TRBV7-9
J gene: TRBJ2-2
CDR3 protein: CASSSTSDRNTGELFF
CDR3 DNA: TGTGCCAGCAGCTCCACCTCGGACAGGAACACCGGGGAGCTGTTTTTT

D gene: .
clone size: many
V gene: TRBV10-3
J gene: TRBJ1-2
CDR3 protein: CAISREGTYGYTF
CDR3 DNA: TGTGCCATCAGTCGGGAGGGTACCTATGGCTACACCTTC

D gene: .
clone size: .
V gene: TRBV15
J gene: TRBJ2-5
CDR3 protein: CATSSLASAAWETQYF
CDR3 DNA: TGTGCCACCAGCAGCCTAGCGAGCGCCGCGTGGGAGACCCAGTACTTC

D gene: .
clone size: few
V gene: TRBV20-1
J gene: TRBJ2-2
CDR3 protein: CSAPNQGLNPNTGELFF
CDR3 DNA: TGCAGTGCTCCAAACCAGGGGCTAAACCCGAACACCGGGGAGCTGTTTTTT

D gene: .
clone size: .
V gene: TRBV5-5
J gene: TRBJ2-5
CDR3 protein: CASSFWGQGAKETQYF
CDR3 DNA: TGTGCCAGCAGCTTTTGGGGTCAGGGCGCGAAAGAGACCCAGTACTTC

D gene: .
clone size: .
V gene: TRBV5-1
J gene: TRBJ1-3
CDR3 protein: CASSLQPGSGNTIYF
CDR3 DNA: TGCGCCAGCAGCTTACAGCCTGGCTCTGGAAACACCATATATTTT

D gene: .
clone size: .
V gene: TRBV20-1
J gene: TRBJ1-2
CDR3 protein: CSAPGEGGLGGYTF
CDR3 DNA: TGCAGTGCCCCGGGGGAGGGGGGACTCGGTGGCTACACCTTC

D gene: TRBD1
clone size: .
V gene: TRBV4-3
J gene: TRBJ2-3
CDR3 protein: CASSQGDRPSTDTQYF
CDR3 DNA: TGCGCCAGCAGCCAAGGGGACAGGCCCAGCACAGATACGCAGTATTTT